This T cell receptor (delta chain) was recovered during a study of gamma-delta chains in newborns, infants, children. This clone was counted between two and nine times. The TCRdb protein comes from a much larger clone and disagrees with this DNA's translation at residue 13, likely due to a read error; the protein given here is derived from the DNA. TCRdb used CATT to re-call clones from the reads. The sample yields 5,500 to 7,500 delta-chain clones, 2.1% seen once. This CDR3 has 19 amino acids. From germline, CDR1 is GEAIGNYY and CDR2 EKD. The chain combines TRDV2 with TRDJ3; D is unclear. The sequenced material came from blood. The TCR sequence derives from a child who was a newborn, infant or young child, either healthy, febrile or measles-vaccinated (not recorded which). The CDR3 DNA sequence: TGTGCCTGTGACACCGCGGGTTCCCCGAGCTCCTGGAACACCCGACAGATGTTTTTC. It codes for CACDTAGSPSSWNTRQMFF.